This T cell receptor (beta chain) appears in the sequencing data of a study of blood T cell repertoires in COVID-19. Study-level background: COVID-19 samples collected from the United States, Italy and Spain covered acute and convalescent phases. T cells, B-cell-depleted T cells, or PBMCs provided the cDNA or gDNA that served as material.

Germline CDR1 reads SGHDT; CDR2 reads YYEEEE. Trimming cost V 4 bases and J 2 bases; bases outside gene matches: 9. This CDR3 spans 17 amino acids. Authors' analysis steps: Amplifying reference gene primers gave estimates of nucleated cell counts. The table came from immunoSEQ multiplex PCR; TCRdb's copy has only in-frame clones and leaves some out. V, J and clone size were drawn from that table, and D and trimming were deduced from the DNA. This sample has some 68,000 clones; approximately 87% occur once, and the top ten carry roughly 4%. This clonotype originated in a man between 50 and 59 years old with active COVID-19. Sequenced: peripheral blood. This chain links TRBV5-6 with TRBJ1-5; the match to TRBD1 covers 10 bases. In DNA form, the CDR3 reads TGTGCCAGCAGCATAGGACAGGGGGAGGGACGCAATCAGCCCCAGCATTTT. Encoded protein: CASSIGQGEGRNQPQHF.